The rows below give T cell receptor beta chains drawn from one sample of a study of blood T cell repertoires in COVID-19. Sequencing used immunoSEQ multiplex PCR; TCRdb keeps in-frame clones, though not all of them. This sample has 90,000 to 120,000 clones, with around 90% found just once. What was sequenced was peripheral blood. These TCRs come from a woman in her thirties with acute or convalescent COVID-19. Each CDR3 is given with its conserved first and last residue. Each record gives: J gene, D gene, clone size, V gene, CDR3 protein, CDR3 DNA. D genes are given only for firm matches. Expanded clones get a size class; other rows say once, few or many, or leave the size out.

TRBJ2-2,TRBD2,-,TRBV11-2,CASSFSGRGTGELFF,TGTGCCAGCAGCTTTAGCGGGAGGGGTACCGGGGAGCTGTTTTTT
TRBJ1-4,TRBD1,-,TRBV15,CATSRRGSATNEKLFF,TGTGCCACCTCCCGCAGGGGGAGTGCAACTAATGAAAAACTGTTTTTT
TRBJ2-7,-,-,TRBV6-5,CASSYGSGLNEQYF,TGTGCCAGCAGTTACGGTTCAGGGTTAAACGAGCAGTACTTC
TRBJ2-1,-,-,TRBV24-1,CATSDSPERVRNEQFF,TGTGCCACCAGTGATTCCCCCGAGCGGGTTCGGAATGAGCAGTTCTTC
TRBJ1-4,-,-,TRBV5-4,CASSLAGTNEKLFF,TGTGCCAGCAGCTTGGCAGGCACTAATGAAAAACTGTTTTTT
TRBJ2-1,-,-,TRBV4-3,CASSQSRLIVSDEQFF,TGCGCCAGCAGCCAATCTCGACTGATAGTCTCTGATGAGCAGTTCTTC
TRBJ1-1,-,-,TRBV19,CASKRDRNTEAFF,TGTGCCAGTAAGAGAGATCGGAACACTGAAGCTTTCTTT
TRBJ2-7,-,-,TRBV4-1,CASSQGSTVHAYEQYF,TGCGCCAGCAGCCAAGGTTCGACAGTACATGCGTACGAGCAGTACTTC
TRBJ2-3,TRBD2,-,TRBV7-3,CASSPGLAGNTDTQYF,TGTGCCAGCAGCCCCGGACTAGCAGGAAACACAGATACGCAGTATTTT
TRBJ2-1,TRBD1,-,TRBV19,CASSIDIGTGGMDEQFF,TGTGCCAGTAGTATAGATATTGGGACAGGGGGCATGGATGAGCAGTTCTTC
TRBJ1-2,-,-,TRBV30,CAWSVQPGEDYTF,TGTGCCTGGAGTGTACAGCCGGGGGAAGACTACACCTTC
TRBJ2-1,-,-,TRBV4-1,CASSHPRVGGPNNEQFF,TGCGCCAGCAGCCACCCTAGGGTGGGGGGGCCGAACAATGAGCAGTTCTTC
TRBJ2-7,TRBD2,-,TRBV28,CASSLIQAGTSGVNPYEQYF,TGTGCCAGCAGTCTAATCCAGGCCGGGACTAGCGGGGTAAATCCCTACGAGCAGTACTTC
TRBJ1-1,-,few,TRBV11-2,CASSSLMRGGEAFF,TGTGCCAGCAGCTCATTGATGCGGGGGGGTGAAGCTTTCTTT
TRBJ1-2,-,-,TRBV13,CASSLGPRVNYGYTF,TGTGCCAGCAGCTTAGGCCCACGGGTAAACTATGGCTACACCTTC
TRBJ1-3,-,-,TRBV11-3,CASSFHGADSGNTIYF,TGTGCCAGCAGCTTCCATGGGGCGGACTCTGGAAACACCATATATTTT
TRBJ1-1,-,-,TRBV4-3,CASSQDPVAEAFF,TGCGCCAGCAGCCAAGATCCGGTTGCTGAAGCTTTCTTT
TRBJ1-2,TRBD1,-,TRBV19,CASSIPGTVVAGYTF,TGTGCCAGTAGTATACCCGGGACAGTCGTAGCTGGCTACACCTTC
TRBJ2-1,-,-,TRBV7-3,CASSLKGNSYNEQFF,TGTGCCAGCAGCTTAAAGGGGAACTCCTACAATGAGCAGTTCTTC
TRBJ1-6,TRBD1,few,TRBV7-9,CASSSRDRTGRNSPLHF,TGTGCCAGCAGCTCCCGGGATCGGACAGGGCGGAATTCACCCCTCCACTTT
TRBJ2-7,-,-,TRBV6-5,CASSYYLTGSSYEQYF,TGTGCCAGCAGCTACTATCTAACCGGGTCATCCTACGAGCAGTACTTC
TRBJ1-4,TRBD1,-,TRBV7-3,CASRLPGQGEVWEKLFF,TGTGCCAGCCGACTCCCGGGACAGGGAGAGGTGTGGGAGAAACTGTTTTTT